This T cell receptor beta chain was recovered during a study of blood T cells in healthy people across ages (dated by TCRdb to between 2015 and 2016). For the study in its entirety: In model experiments, roughly one uniquely barcoded TCR beta cDNA molecule per two T cells was captured by template switching. Two additional independent replicas of 1 million unique cDNA reads from the same blood draw were analyzed for two donors (one aged 18 to 30 and one aged 80 or older). To track age-related changes in TCR beta repertoire diversity, the study relied on deep sequencing normalized with unique cDNA molecular identifiers. The donors were split into four age groups: young (average 16 years), middle-aged (roughly 39), aged (more than 60) and long-lived (roughly 80).

General conclusions and limits of the study: A strong correlation was found between observed TCR beta diversity and the percentage of naive T cells measured by flow cytometry. Conclusive comparison of naive and antigen-experienced compartments was prevented by the profiling of bulk unsorted PBMCs. Observed TCR beta diversity per million T cells fell roughly linearly with age, and a significant reduction was already apparent by age roughly 40. Total diversity estimates from one million sequenced T cells were considered lower bounds and underestimates. Compared with the aged group, the long-lived group had more naive CD4+ T cells, fewer expanded clones and increased TCR diversity, suggesting age selection. Because donor CMV infection status was unknown, age-related changes in expanded clonotypes were potentially confounded.

The library was prepared using 5' RACE. The reads were generated on an Illumina HiSeq 2500. A second PCR of roughly 7 to 12 cycles was run with a J-beta primer mix and a sample-barcoded 5' primer. A template-switch 5' adaptor carrying 12 random nucleotides introduced a unique molecular identifier onto each TCR beta cDNA molecule. At least 2.5 million CDR3-containing paired-end reads were obtained from each sample. The Mint cDNA synthesis kit, primed by a TRBC-specific oligonucleotide, was used to synthesize first-strand cDNA from all RNA. Following uracil-DNA glycosylase treatment, a first 18-cycle PCR with universal primers M1SS and BC2_uni_R was performed on all cDNA. The authors' analysis ran thus. Each sample was normalized by randomly selecting 1 million high-quality reads, each carrying a distinct molecular identifier. Instead of being binned into consensus sequences, reads that shared molecular identifiers were thrown out. MiTCR, set to a Q25 quality threshold and the strictest error-elimination algorithm, was used for CDR3 identification, clonotype clustering and error correction. A nonparametric unseen species model with Euler transformation was used to estimate a lower bound on total TCR beta diversity. The raw public data were reprocessed by TCRdb itself: fastp quality trimming at Q25, MiXCR clonotype calling, in-frame beta chains only. Rows with a matching CDR3 protein are joined into one entry that keeps the most common DNA and genes. TCRdb's processing, not the authors', yielded these V and J calls. The sample has roughly 1,100,000 distinct CDR3 sequences on record, almost 25% of them singletons. The ten top clones hold less than 0.85% of the sample.

The donors were 40 or so Caucasian individuals from Russia, aged roughly 6 to 100 years, who were systemically healthy. Each donor gave 8 to 10 milliliters of peripheral blood, collected into EDTA-treated Vacutainer tubes. Ficoll-Paque density-gradient centrifugation was used to isolate PBMCs, with at least 6 million obtained per sample. Total RNA was extracted from PBMCs with Trizol reagent, with at least 5.5 micrograms obtained per sample. Naive CD45RAhigh/CD27high T cell percentages were measured by flow cytometry on a PBMC aliquot from every donor. This clonotype turned up a few times. Its antigen is currently not known. No base quality values were provided; no much bigger clone lies one nucleotide off. For CDR1 and CDR2, the germline V gene lists SGHNT and YENEEA. Reading from cysteine to phenylalanine, the CDR3 counts 19 amino acids. Of all the DNA, just the CDR3 is kept, 57 bases in frame from base 1. At the junction V is shortened by 4 bases and J by 1 base, with 23 bases in between.

A further study also used this sample, focusing on T cells of mothers and their children. The second investigation adds: The donors were nine systemically healthy Caucasian individuals, made up of three mothers and their six children. cDNA synthesis consumed the entire amount of extracted RNA, loaded at around 1.5 ug RNA in each 15 ul reaction. In the second PCR, sample barcodes and 2-4 random nucleotides were introduced via the M1S primer. More than 9 million TCR beta CDR3 reads were obtained from each mother, and about 3 million reads were obtained from each child. Thymic selection similarly shapes TCR recombination output in related and unrelated pairs, with minor effect from inherited differences. Normalized repertoire overlap was always found to be slightly, but never significantly, higher in related mother-child pairs than in unrelated mother-child pairs. Persistent microchimeric T cell clones were not detected, at a sensitivity of 85 to 100 clones per million clonotypes. In the study, deep NGS was used to compare the TCR beta repertoires of mothers and children, and features distinguishing related mother-child pairs from unrelated individuals were sought. Mothers averaged about 37 +/- 4 years of age and children averaged around 10 +/- 4 years. After adapter ligation was performed with NEBNext reagents, the libraries were sequenced on an Illumina HiSeq 2000 with 100+100 nt paired-end reads. To prevent cross-contamination, the mother and child libraries were prepared one month apart and sequenced in separate runs. For each donor, somewhere between about 450,000 and 2,100,000 distinct TCR beta clonotypes were identified. Naive TCR beta clonotypes were estimated from low-frequency clonotypes matched to each donor's FACS-determined naive share, without sorting.

Sequencing used blood. The V and J genes are TRBV11-3 and TRBJ2-4; the best D guess is TRBD1, with 6 bases matching. The receptor's source is a girl aged 2 to 9 in good health. The nucleotides read TGTGCCAGCAGCTCGTATAGCGCCCAAGGGGGATCGGCCAAAAACATTCAGTACTTC. This sequence encodes CASSSYSAQGGSAKNIQYF.